Listed below are T cell receptor beta chains from one sample, sequenced in a study of blood T cells in healthy people across ages. Each CDR3 protein is one row after TCRdb ran MiXCR on the 5' RACE reads. Here the sample spans some 880,000 distinct CDR3 sequences, about 36% being singletons. The sample was blood. Receptors were obtained from a young man in good health. CDR3s include the opening cysteine and the closing phenylalanine or tryptophan. Each record gives: clone size, J gene, CDR3 length, D gene, V gene, CDR3 DNA, CDR3 protein. The D gene is left open where the match is weak. Only some rows state a clone size, as once, few, many or a class for expanded clones.

>-|TRBJ2-7|15|TRBD1|TRBV4-2
TGTGCCAGCAGCCAAATACGACAGGGGGCCTACGAGCAGTACTTC
CASSQIRQGAYEQYF
>many|TRBJ1-1|11|-|TRBV12-3/TRBV12-4
TGTGCCAGCAGCTTGACAGTAAGTGCTTTCTTT
CASSLTVSAFF
>-|TRBJ2-2|14|-|TRBV29-1
TGCAGCGCTTCCATAGGGGGGGCCGCCGGGGAGCTGTTTTTT
CSASIGGAAGELFF
>once|TRBJ2-3|13|-|TRBV12-3/TRBV12-4
TGTGCCAGCAGTTTAGCTGGAGAAGATATGCAGTATTTT
CASSLAGEDMQYF
>-|TRBJ2-1|15|-|TRBV7-2
TGTGCCAGCAGCTTAATCCCGGGACAATACAATGAGCAGTTCTTC
CASSLIPGQYNEQFF
>-|TRBJ2-5|15|TRBD2|TRBV7-2
TGTGCCAGCAGCTTTGTGTTAGCGGGACAAGAGACCCAGTACTTC
CASSFVLAGQETQYF
>many|TRBJ2-3|14|-|TRBV6-5
TGTGCCACCCATAGGGGCGGCTTCACAGATACGCAGTATTTT
CATHRGGFTDTQYF
>-|TRBJ2-5|14|-|TRBV28
TGTGCCAGCAGTCCAAACTGGCGGCGGGAGACCCAGTACTTC
CASSPNWRRETQYF
>few|TRBJ1-2|13|-|TRBV6-2/TRBV6-3
TGTGCCAGCAGTTACGGGACATTAAATGGCTACACCTTC
CASSYGTLNGYTF
>-|TRBJ2-7|14|-|TRBV12-5
TGTGCTAGTGGTTTGCAACAGTACACCTACGAGCAGTACTTC
CASGLQQYTYEQYF
>few|TRBJ2-1|13|TRBD1|TRBV29-1
TGCAGCGTGGACAGGAACTCCTACAATGAGCAGTTCTTC
CSVDRNSYNEQFF
>few|TRBJ1-5|20|TRBD1|TRBV20-1
TGCAGTGCTAGAGTGCCGGTCCCGGGACAGGCTGCCCCCGTTTCTCAGCCCCAGCATTTT
CSARVPVPGQAAPVSQPQHF
>-|TRBJ2-5|15|-|TRBV15
TGTGCCACCAGCCGACCGGGGACAAATCAAGAGACCCAGTACTTC
CATSRPGTNQETQYF
>once|TRBJ2-2|12|-|TRBV20-1
TGCAGTGGGGTAGCGCACTCCGGGGAGCTGTTTTTT
CSGVAHSGELFF
>-|TRBJ2-1|17|-|TRBV2
TGTGCCAGCAGCGCCGCCGGGACTTTTGGCTCCTACAATGAGCAGTTCTTC
CASSAAGTFGSYNEQFF
>-|TRBJ2-1|14|-|TRBV6-2/TRBV6-3
TGTGCCGGCAGTTACCAGACGAGGGGGGGTGAGCAGTTCTTC
CAGSYQTRGGEQFF
>-|TRBJ1-2|14|TRBD1|TRBV20-1
TGCAGTGCCAACCCGGGACAGGGCGTCTATGGCTACACCTTC
CSANPGQGVYGYTF
>few|TRBJ1-6|14|-|TRBV27
TGTGCCAGCAGTTTTCAGGGAAGCGGATCACCCCTCCACTTT
CASSFQGSGSPLHF